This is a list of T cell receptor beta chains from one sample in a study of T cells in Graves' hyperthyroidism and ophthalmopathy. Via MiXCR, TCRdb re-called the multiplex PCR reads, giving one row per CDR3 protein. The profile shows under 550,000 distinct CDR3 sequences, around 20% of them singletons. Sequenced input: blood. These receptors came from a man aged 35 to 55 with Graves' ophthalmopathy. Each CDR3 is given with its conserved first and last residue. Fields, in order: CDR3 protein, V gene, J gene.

cdr3_aa: CASTKRQLAGTDTQYF
v_call: TRBV6-1
j_call: TRBJ2-3

cdr3_aa: CASSSGPLNENGYTF
v_call: TRBV6-1
j_call: TRBJ1-2

cdr3_aa: CASSLSAQETQYF
v_call: TRBV7-3
j_call: TRBJ2-5

cdr3_aa: CASFIGLSRSRGSEAFF
v_call: TRBV6-1
j_call: TRBJ1-1

cdr3_aa: CASRAPGGREKLFF
v_call: TRBV6-4
j_call: TRBJ1-4

cdr3_aa: CSARDLERGYQETQYF
v_call: TRBV20-1
j_call: TRBJ2-5

cdr3_aa: CAISEEDSGANVLTF
v_call: TRBV10-3
j_call: TRBJ2-6

cdr3_aa: CASSNAGQNYGYTF
v_call: TRBV7-9
j_call: TRBJ1-2

cdr3_aa: CASIGDVKAVIRYSGNTIYF
v_call: TRBV27
j_call: TRBJ1-3

cdr3_aa: CASSSPGREETQYF
v_call: TRBV11-2
j_call: TRBJ2-5

cdr3_aa: CATSRDQTKISGNTIYF
v_call: TRBV15
j_call: TRBJ1-3

cdr3_aa: CASSPRAGGIAGELFF
v_call: TRBV3-1
j_call: TRBJ2-2

cdr3_aa: CASSRKGGGSGEEQYF
v_call: TRBV3-1
j_call: TRBJ2-7

cdr3_aa: CASSSPGLPTGELFF
v_call: TRBV7-8
j_call: TRBJ2-2

cdr3_aa: CASSLIPRDDTQYF
v_call: TRBV11-2
j_call: TRBJ2-3

cdr3_aa: CASSSARENEQFF
v_call: TRBV18
j_call: TRBJ2-1

cdr3_aa: CASTGGNSPLHF
v_call: TRBV7-2
j_call: TRBJ1-6

cdr3_aa: CSARYSGRSSSTDTQYF
v_call: TRBV20-1
j_call: TRBJ2-3

cdr3_aa: CASSQGGGNYNEQFF
v_call: TRBV4-1
j_call: TRBJ2-1

cdr3_aa: CSARSRGGAENTEAFF
v_call: TRBV20-1
j_call: TRBJ1-1

cdr3_aa: CASRPANLAKNIQYF
v_call: TRBV19
j_call: TRBJ2-4

cdr3_aa: CASSLYSGGLYNEQFF
v_call: TRBV27
j_call: TRBJ2-1

cdr3_aa: CASGPMEENEQFF
v_call: TRBV5-1
j_call: TRBJ2-1

cdr3_aa: CASSRLAGGPGELFF
v_call: TRBV3-1
j_call: TRBJ2-2

cdr3_aa: CASSYPTSGVLGEQFF
v_call: TRBV7-6
j_call: TRBJ2-1

cdr3_aa: CASSTRYSTDTQYF
v_call: TRBV27
j_call: TRBJ2-3

cdr3_aa: CASSRASIGDVFGNTIYF
v_call: TRBV7-8
j_call: TRBJ1-3

cdr3_aa: CATIPGQGSNGYTF
v_call: TRBV28
j_call: TRBJ1-2

cdr3_aa: CASSAGTGTSTDTQYF
v_call: TRBV9
j_call: TRBJ2-3

cdr3_aa: CASKAFLAGEVLGETQYF
v_call: TRBV2
j_call: TRBJ2-5

cdr3_aa: CASSWGGAANQPQHF
v_call: TRBV5-1
j_call: TRBJ1-5

cdr3_aa: CASDRDTSYGYTF
v_call: TRBV5-5
j_call: TRBJ1-2

cdr3_aa: CASSLGGIPSEAFF
v_call: TRBV11-2
j_call: TRBJ1-1

cdr3_aa: CATRRELKGTNEQYF
v_call: TRBV15
j_call: TRBJ2-7

cdr3_aa: CASSLDMLRGSYEQYF
v_call: TRBV5-4
j_call: TRBJ2-7

cdr3_aa: CASSYDLGRTEAFF
v_call: TRBV6-5
j_call: TRBJ1-1

cdr3_aa: CAWRRSWGPRQGTRGDTQYF
v_call: TRBV30
j_call: TRBJ2-3

cdr3_aa: CASSIRQVGIQYF
v_call: TRBV19
j_call: TRBJ2-4

cdr3_aa: CASSLASNEQFF
v_call: TRBV5-1
j_call: TRBJ2-1

cdr3_aa: CASGLAGVSNEQFF
v_call: TRBV6-1
j_call: TRBJ2-1

cdr3_aa: CASSVDSGYTF
v_call: TRBV28
j_call: TRBJ1-2

cdr3_aa: CSGVATSDGEQYF
v_call: TRBV29-1
j_call: TRBJ2-7

cdr3_aa: CASSLRGTAHYSYEQYF
v_call: TRBV7-3
j_call: TRBJ2-7

cdr3_aa: CATLAHSPTNYGYTF
v_call: TRBV28
j_call: TRBJ1-2

cdr3_aa: CASSEITFVNQPQHF
v_call: TRBV6-1
j_call: TRBJ1-5

cdr3_aa: CSAPGQGGTDTQYF
v_call: TRBV20-1
j_call: TRBJ2-3

cdr3_aa: CASSPRGSGKTQYF
v_call: TRBV7-8
j_call: TRBJ2-5

cdr3_aa: CATQGRSSVNYGYTF
v_call: TRBV24-1
j_call: TRBJ1-2

cdr3_aa: CASSPIISGANVLTF
v_call: TRBV2
j_call: TRBJ2-6

cdr3_aa: CSVATGVIANEQFF
v_call: TRBV29-1
j_call: TRBJ2-1

cdr3_aa: CASSLMGRSARVGGEKLFF
v_call: TRBV5-1
j_call: TRBJ1-4

cdr3_aa: CSARGTEDYGYTF
v_call: TRBV20-1
j_call: TRBJ1-2

cdr3_aa: CASSSRGFQETQYF
v_call: TRBV9
j_call: TRBJ2-5

cdr3_aa: CASTGAGELFF
v_call: TRBV5-1
j_call: TRBJ2-2

cdr3_aa: CASRVLAAENEQFF
v_call: TRBV12-3/TRBV12-4
j_call: TRBJ2-1

cdr3_aa: CASSTMGGTETQYF
v_call: TRBV7-3
j_call: TRBJ2-5

cdr3_aa: CASSFQQGARDTQYF
v_call: TRBV12-3/TRBV12-4
j_call: TRBJ2-3